These 21 T cell receptor beta chains were all obtained from the same sample, sequenced in a study of T cells after yellow fever vaccination. TCRdb analysed the 5' RACE reads with MiXCR anew, one entry per CDR3 protein. The sample lists just over 300,000 distinct CDR3 sequences, around 4% occurring once. Sequencing was performed on PBMCs, taken on the day of the yellow fever booster vaccination. The receptors were sampled from a man between 18 and 29 years old who received the YFV17D yellow fever vaccine.

The gene calls are TRBV2 and TRBJ2-3, with 8 positions matching TRBD2. The germline CDR1 and CDR2 sequences are SNHLY and FYNNEI. The V gene end was trimmed by 11 bases and the J gene end by 1 base; junction bases not matched to a gene: 5. This CDR3 spans 13 amino acids. DNA of the CDR3: TGTGCCCTCGGGCGGGGGGGCACAGATACGCAGTATTTT. Its translation: CALGRGGTDTQYF.

At least ten counts were recorded for this clonotype. The chain combines TRBV5-1 with TRBJ2-4, with D perhaps matching TRBD1 (6 bases). The CDR3 contains 16 residues. CDR1 SGHRS and CDR2 YFSETQ come from the germline V gene. Trimming took off 4 bases at V and 3 bases at J, with 17 bases between the two ends. The CDR3 bases are TGCGCCAGCAGCATCGGACAGAATTTTGTCAAAAACATTCAGTACTTC. Amino acid sequence: CASSIGQNFVKNIQYF.

This clonotype has only a few counts. The rearrangement uses TRBV7-9 and TRBJ1-2; D might be TRBD1 (6 bases). Trimming pared 4 bases from V and 3 bases from J, leaving 18 bases between. CDR3 length: 16 residues. Per the germline V gene, CDR1 is SEHNR and CDR2 is FQNEAQ (reference sequence). The CDR3 DNA follows: TGTGCCAGCAGCTCGTTTGGACAGTCATTGGACTATGGCTACACCTTC. This sequence encodes CASSSFGQSLDYGYTF. Full variable domain (missing parts from reference TRBV7-9 and TRBJ1-2): DTGVSQNPRHKITKRGQNVTFRCDPISEHNRLYWYRQTLGQGPEFLTYFQNEAQLEKSRLLSDRFSAERPKGSFSTLEIQRTEQGDSAMYLCASSSFGQSLDYGYTFGSGTRLTVV.

This clonotype occurred many times. The chain is built from TRBV12-3 or TRBV12-4 and TRBJ2-2; the match to TRBD2 covers 9 bases. The CDR3 length is 14 residues. After removal of 5 bases from V and 4 bases from J, the junction contained 2 bases not matched to a gene. The CDR3 sequence: CASSPGLATGELFF. DNA for the CDR3: TGTGCCAGCAGTCCGGGACTAGCCACCGGGGAGCTGTTTTTT.

The chain carries TRBV5-1 and TRBJ1-2; D not resolved. This CDR3 is built from 12 residues. Trimming took 0 bases from V and 3 from J, leaving 3 bases between them. Germline lookup yields CDR1 SGHRS and CDR2 YFSETQ. As DNA, the CDR3 is TGCGCCAGCAGCTTGGAGCACTATGGCTACACCTTC. It is translated as CASSLEHYGYTF.

This clonotype was counted ten times or more. The chain recombines TRBV6-6 with TRBJ2-7; 7 bases fit TRBD1. Germline-derived CDR1 and CDR2 are MNHNY and SVGAGI (reference sequence). Trimming at V came to 5 bases and at J to 8 bases, leaving 9 bases not matched to a gene. This CDR3 is 13 amino acids long. The CDR3 spells CASSISGQKKQYV. The CDR3 DNA follows: TGTGCCAGCAGTATATCGGGACAGAAGAAGCAGTACGTC.

In this sample, this clonotype turned up a few times. The chain uses TRBV12-3 or TRBV12-4 and TRBJ2-5; D is perhaps TRBD1 (5 bases). The CDR3 length is 13 residues. V dropped 6 bases and J dropped 5 bases, with 13 bases sitting between them. The CDR3 here is CASSDTGSETQYF. In nucleotides, the CDR3 is TGTGCCAGCAGCGACACAGGTTCCGAGACCCAGTACTTC.

At least ten counts were recorded for this clonotype. The chain has TRBV15 and TRBJ2-3; D is possibly TRBD2 (5 bases). Germline CDR1 LNHNV, CDR2 YYDKDF (reference sequence). This CDR3 comprises 14 residues. V lost 3 bases, J lost 7 bases, and 14 bases lay in between. This CDR3 is CATSSGRGQNTQYF. As DNA, the CDR3 is TGTGCCACCAGCAGCGGACGGGGTCAGAATACGCAGTATTTT.

This clonotype was detected a few times. The chain combines TRBV5-1 with TRBJ1-1, with TRBD1 identical over 10 bases. Germline CDR1 reads SGHRS; CDR2 reads YFSETQ. The CDR3 contains 16 residues. Trimming at V came to 6 bases and at J to 0 bases, leaving 8 bases not matched to a gene. The CDR3 nucleotides are TGCGCCAGCACCCCGGGACAGGGGAATTTGAACACTGAAGCTTTCTTT. As protein: CASTPGQGNLNTEAFF.

Only a few counts were recorded for this clonotype. The chain joins TRBV7-2 to TRBJ1-2; 11 nucleotides align to TRBD1. The CDR3 has 15 amino acids. Trimming at V came to 5 bases and at J to 6 bases, leaving 8 bases not matched to a gene. Germline CDR1 and CDR2: SGHTA and FQGNSA. The CDR3 bases are TGTGCCAGCAGCCTCTCCACGGGACAGGGGGATGGCTACACCTTC. Amino acid sequence: CASSLSTGQGDGYTF.

This rearrangement joins TRBV4-3 to TRBJ1-2, with 8 bases that match TRBD1. The CDR3 runs 16 residues. The ends lost 3 bases at V and 3 bases at J; junction bases unmatched: 9. CDR1 is LGHNA, CDR2 YSLEER, per germline. CDR3 DNA: TGCGCCAGCAGCCACAATATTGGACAGGGATACTATGGCTACACCTTC. This encodes CASSHNIGQGYYGYTF.

At least ten counts were recorded for this clonotype. V gene TRBV4-3 combines with J gene TRBJ2-1; no clear D. CDR3 length equals 13 residues. Per germline, CDR1 LGHNA and CDR2 YSLEER. V was trimmed by 0 bases and J by 8 bases, leaving 8 bases between them. DNA of the CDR3: TGCGCCAGCAGCCAAGATCTGGGTCATGAGCAGTTCTTC. It translates to CASSQDLGHEQFF.

In its sample, this clonotype was seen many times. This rearrangement joins TRBV7-2 to TRBJ1-1; no clear D gene. Trimming pared 3 bases from V and 4 bases from J, leaving 9 bases between. Germline V gives CDR1 SGHTA, CDR2 FQGNSA. The CDR3 loop spans 13 amino acids. This CDR3 reads CASSFTSGTEAFF. CDR3 in DNA: TGTGCCAGCAGCTTTACCTCGGGCACTGAAGCTTTCTTT.

In its sample, this clonotype was seen many times. The gene calls are TRBV6-5 and TRBJ2-1; either TRBD1 or TRBD2 may fit D (5 bases each). Looked up from germline, CDR1 is MNHEY and CDR2 is SVGAGI. Trimming stripped 4 bases from V and 1 base from J, with 17 bases between. CDR3 length: 17 residues. The CDR3 DNA reads as TGTGCCAGCAGTTTAACCCCCCAGGGACGGTCCTACAATGAGCAGTTCTTC. Translating gives CASSLTPQGRSYNEQFF.

This clonotype has just a few counts. V is TRBV29-1 and J is TRBJ2-3; 7 bases match TRBD2. V gave up 6 bases and J gave up 4 bases; unmatched junction bases: 7. Germline CDR1 is SQVTM and CDR2 is ANQGSEA. This CDR3 contains 13 residues. CDR3 nucleotides: TGCAGCGTGCGGACTAGGCGAGCAGATACGCAGTATTTT. The encoded protein is CSVRTRRADTQYF.

In this sample, this clonotype turned up many times. The chain carries TRBV12-3 or TRBV12-4 and TRBJ1-5; D might be TRBD1 (6 bases). Trimming removed 6 bases at V and 3 bases at J, with 18 bases between. This CDR3 has 16 amino acids. Here the CDR3 reads CASSEGGSVANQPQHF. The CDR3 nucleotides read TGTGCCAGCAGCGAAGGGGGGTCTGTCGCCAATCAGCCCCAGCATTTT.

The sample holds many counts of this clonotype. The chain employs TRBV7-3 and TRBJ2-3; possible D gene TRBD2, 7 bases. Germline CDR1 reads SGHTA; CDR2 reads FQGTGA. The CDR3 is made up of 16 amino acids. V was pared by 2 bases and J by 5 bases, with 17 bases between. The CDR3 region has the DNA TGTGCCAGCAGCTTACATGCGCTGGGGGGGCAAGATACGCAGTATTTT. It yields the protein CASSLHALGGQDTQYF.

This clonotype was detected only a few times. CDR3 nucleotides: TGTGCCACCAGTGATTCCGGGACACCAAACACCGGGGAGCTGTTTTTT. It codes for CATSDSGTPNTGELFF. The rearrangement links TRBV24-1 to TRBJ2-2; D is perhaps TRBD1 (6 bases). V lost 2 bases and J lost 2, with 11 bases in between. CDR1 is KGHDR, CDR2 SFDVKD, per germline. The CDR3 has 16 residues.

The table lists this clonotype with many counts. The J gene is TRBJ2-1, the V gene TRBV7-9; 7 bases are shared with TRBD2. V trimming: 5 bases; J trimming: 0 bases; junction bases outside the gene matches: 10. Germline values: CDR1 SEHNR, CDR2 FQNEAQ (reference sequence). The CDR3 length is 17 residues. The CDR3 DNA reads as TGTGCCAGCAGCCGAAGTCTAGCGGCGAGCTCCTACAATGAGCAGTTCTTC. Amino acid sequence: CASSRSLAASSYNEQFF.

This clonotype has ten or more counts. The genes are TRBV3-1 and TRBJ2-6, with 7 bases lining up with TRBD1. V dropped 4 bases and J dropped 2; count of bases not matched to a gene: 8. The CDR3 runs to 17 residues. The germline gives CDR1 LGHDT, CDR2 YNNKEL (reference sequence). DNA for the CDR3: TGTGCCAGCAGCCCTCGACAGGGTCAGGCTGGGGCCAACGTCCTGACTTTC. It encodes CASSPRQGQAGANVLTF.

The CDR3 loop reads CASSPDRGQEKLFF. The CDR3, as DNA: TGTGCCAGCAGCCCGGACAGGGGTCAGGAAAAACTGTTTTTT. The chain joins TRBV5-4 to TRBJ1-4, with 9 nucleotides matching TRBD1. From germline, CDR1 is SGHNT and CDR2 YYREEE (reference sequence). The CDR3 spans 14 residues. The V segment lost 4 bases and the J segment 8 bases; nucleotides outside the gene matches: 6.